This passage covers 29 T cell receptor beta chains from one sample sequenced in a study of shared clonotypes between healthy human individuals. TCRdb's table, derived via immunoSEQ multiplex PCR, lists solely in-frame clones and lacks some. Among some 2,000,000 clones listed, 90% to 95% were seen once. The sequencing sample was made of naive CD4+ T cells sorted from blood. The subset was: CD45RA+ positively selected. These receptors came from a man in his late teens or twenties in good health.

This clone came up once. The V call is TRBV6-4, the J call TRBJ2-7; 7 positions match TRBD2. Germline trimming cut 6 bases from V and 3 bases from J; bases unmatched to any gene: 8. Per germline, CDR1 MRHNA and CDR2 SNTAGT. This CDR3 region has 14 residues. The CDR3 here is CASSATGGSYEQYF. The CDR3 nucleotides read TGTGCCAGCAGCGCTACCGGGGGGAGCTACGAGCAGTACTTC.

This clone was detected only once. J is TRBJ1-4 and V is TRBV11-2; 7 nucleotides line up with TRBD1. The germline V gene encodes CDR1 SGHAT and CDR2 FQNNGV. The CDR3 extends over 15 amino acids. V lost 5 bases, J lost 8 bases, and 11 bases stayed unmatched. CDR3 sequence reads: CASSERDRVGEKLFF. In nucleotides, the CDR3 is TGTGCCAGCAGCGAAAGAGACAGGGTAGGCGAAAAACTGTTTTTT.

The rearrangement joins TRBV6-5 to TRBJ2-7, with D perhaps matching TRBD1 (6 bases). The V gene's germline CDR1 is MNHEY and CDR2 SVGAGI. The CDR3 is 15 amino acids. Trimming removed 10 bases at V and 3 bases at J, with 22 bases between. This CDR3 reads CATHRGGTGIYEQYF. The CDR3 DNA sequence: TGTGCCACCCACCGCGGAGGTACAGGGATCTACGAGCAGTACTTC.

The chain recombines TRBV6-4 with TRBJ1-1; D is ambiguous. CDR1 and CDR2 from the germline V gene are MRHNA and SNTAGT. The CDR3 spans 15 residues. The V gene lost 3 bases and the J gene lost 0 bases, with 11 bases spanning the gap. The CDR3 here is CASSEMWQLNTEAFF. CDR3 bases: TGTGCCAGCAGTGAGATGTGGCAGCTGAACACTGAAGCTTTCTTT.

The rearrangement joins TRBV10-1 to TRBJ2-1, with unresolved D. Trimming pared 6 bases from V and 0 bases from J, leaving 9 bases between. The length of the CDR3 is 14 residues. CDR1 and CDR2 (germline): WNHNN, SYGVQD (reference sequence). CDR3 sequence (DNA): TGCGCCAGCAGGGCTGGCAGCTCCTACAATGAGCAGTTCTTC. This translates into CASRAGSSYNEQFF.

The chain is built from TRBV19 and TRBJ1-2; D unresolved. With 0 bases removed from V and 8 bases from J, the gap between germline ends came to 10 bases. Germline CDR1 and CDR2: LNHDA and SQIVND (reference sequence). CDR3 length equals 13 residues. CDR3 nucleotides: TGTGCCAGTAGTATAGACCCACAGCCGGGCTACACCTTC. Encoded protein: CASSIDPQPGYTF. The full variable domain, its missing parts supplied by reference TRBV19 and TRBJ1-2, is DGGITQSPKYLFRKEGQNVTLSCEQNLNHDAMYWYRQDPGQGLRLIYYSQIVNDFQKGDIAEGYSVSREKKESFPLTVTSAQKNPTAFYLCASSIDPQPGYTFGSGTRLTVV.

This chain joins TRBV6-5 and TRBJ2-2; D might be TRBD1 or TRBD2, each matching 5 bases. The ends were cut back, 6 bases at V and 2 bases at J, with 10 bases in the middle. This CDR3 region has 14 residues. Looked up from germline, CDR1 is MNHEY and CDR2 is SVGAGI. For the CDR3, the DNA is TGTGCCAGCAGCCGGGACGTAAACACCGGGGAGCTGTTTTTT. Protein product: CASSRDVNTGELFF.

The J gene is TRBJ2-7, the V gene TRBV4-3; 8 nucleotides match TRBD2. The CDR3 is 16 amino acids. Per the germline V gene, CDR1 is LGHNA and CDR2 is YSLEER. V shed 0 bases and J 2 bases; nucleotides not matched to a gene: 6. The CDR3 reads CASSQDLAGSTYEQYF. CDR3 bases: TGCGCCAGCAGCCAAGATCTAGCGGGCTCCACCTACGAGCAGTACTTC.

V and J are TRBV5-1 and TRBJ2-4; 10 bases map to TRBD1. The CDR3 has 14 residues. The V and J ends lost 3 bases and 7 bases, in that order; junction bases with no gene match: 4. Germline CDR1 SGHRS, CDR2 YFSETQ. CDR3 DNA sequence: TGCGCCAGCAGCTCGCCGGGACAGGGGAACATTCAGTACTTC. It encodes CASSSPGQGNIQYF.

This sequence joins TRBV10-2 and TRBJ2-7; 8 bases fit TRBD1. V trimming: 2 bases; J trimming: 4 bases; junction bases outside the gene matches: 13. This CDR3 is 17 amino acids long. The germline CDR1 and CDR2 sequences are WSHSY and SAAADI. The CDR3 DNA is TGCGCCAGCAGTGAGACCATCTTTCAGGGGGCCAGGTACGAGCAGTACTTC. Protein: CASSETIFQGARYEQYF.

The chain has TRBV4-2 and TRBJ2-3; 12 nucleotides align to TRBD2. Germline trimming cut 3 bases from V and 0 bases from J; bases unmatched to any gene: 22. Germline values: CDR1 LGHNA, CDR2 YNFKEQ. This CDR3 comprises 23 residues. CDR3 sequence (DNA): TGTGCCAGCAGCCACACCGAGATTACCAGAACTAGCGGGGGGCGGCATAGCACAGATACGCAGTATTTT. Translating it yields CASSHTEITRTSGGRHSTDTQYF.

The chain combines TRBV4-1 with TRBJ2-5, with TRBD2 matching over 12 bases. The ends lost 0 bases at V and 5 bases at J; junction bases unmatched: 4. The V gene's germline CDR1 is MGHRA and CDR2 YSYEKL. CDR3 length: 16 residues. This CDR3 is CASSQETSGRGETQYF. As DNA, the CDR3 is TGCGCCAGCAGCCAAGAGACTAGCGGGAGAGGGGAGACCCAGTACTTC.

The genes are TRBV6-1 and TRBJ2-7; possible D gene TRBD2, 6 bases. The CDR3 is 14 residues long. Germline V gene sequence: CDR1 MNHNS, CDR2 SASEGT. V was trimmed by 9 bases and J by 5 bases, leaving 20 bases between them. The CDR3: CASRGTSRANEQYF. CDR3 coding DNA: TGTGCCAGTCGTGGGACTTCCCGGGCAAACGAGCAGTACTTC.

This chain uses TRBV12-5 with TRBJ2-1; 10 bases are a match to TRBD2. The J segment lost 3 bases and the V segment lost 6 bases, leaving 11 bases of the junction unmatched. The CDR3 sequence is 17 residues long. Germline CDR1 reads LGHNT; CDR2 reads FRNRAP. The CDR3 spells CASGTLNLAGDYNEQFF. The CDR3 DNA reads TGTGCTAGTGGAACCCTCAACCTAGCGGGAGACTACAATGAGCAGTTCTTC.

The chain is built from TRBV4-1 and TRBJ2-7; 8 bases align to TRBD1. The trim removed 2 bases at V and 3 bases at J, leaving 9 bases unmatched. The CDR3 has 16 residues. Per germline, CDR1 MGHRA and CDR2 YSYEKL. The CDR3 reads CASSQKMGTGYYEQYF. DNA for the CDR3: TGCGCCAGCAGCCAAAAGATGGGGACAGGTTACTACGAGCAGTACTTC.

J is TRBJ2-7 and V is TRBV25-1; 8 bases fit TRBD2. Germline V gene data show CDR1 as MGHDK and CDR2 as SYGVNS. CDR3 size: 13 residues. V trimming: 7 bases; J trimming: 4 bases; junction bases outside the gene matches: 6. The DNA for the CDR3 is TGTGCCAGCACGCGGGGGGCCCTATACGAGCAGTACTTC. Protein: CASTRGALYEQYF.

The chain is built from TRBV10-3 and TRBJ1-1; D gene ambiguous. The CDR3 has 14 amino acids. Trimming took off 4 bases at V and 3 bases at J, with 12 bases between the two ends. Germline CDR1 ENHRY, CDR2 SYGVKD. The CDR3 here is CAISAPPEDTEAFF. The CDR3 DNA follows: TGTGCCATCAGTGCCCCCCCGGAGGACACTGAAGCTTTCTTT.

A word on this clone: The same CDR3 is also encoded by other DNA sequences in this sample. This chain connects TRBV4-1 to TRBJ1-5; a weak D match, TRBD1 (6 bases). V lost 1 base to trimming and J lost 4 bases, with 11 bases between them. Germline V gene data show CDR1 as MGHRA and CDR2 as YSYEKL. The CDR3 is made up of 15 amino acids. The CDR3 loop reads CASSQALGGNQPQHF. CDR3 in DNA: TGCGCCAGCAGCCAAGCTCTAGGGGGGAATCAGCCCCAGCATTTT.

The chain has TRBV5-8 and TRBJ2-5; 8 bases line up with TRBD2. The V gene end was trimmed by 1 base and the J gene end by 1 base; junction bases not matched to a gene: 6. The CDR3 is 16 amino acids. CDR1 is SGHTS and CDR2 is YDEGEE in the germline V gene. The CDR3 DNA is TGTGCCAGCAGCTTGCCTAGCGGGCTCTTCCAAGAGACCCAGTACTTC. It is translated as CASSLPSGLFQETQYF.

On this clone itself: Given a much more abundant clone one base away, this may be a read error. Other DNA sequences within the sample encode an identical CDR3. The V and J genes are TRBV7-9 and TRBJ1-1; D is possibly TRBD1 (6 bases). Germline CDR1 SEHNR, CDR2 FQNEAQ (reference sequence). The CDR3 spans 14 residues. V was trimmed by 2 bases and J by 1 base, leaving 8 bases between them. The CDR3 coding sequence is TGTGCCAGCAGCTTACAGGGGCCGAACACTGAAGCTTTCTTT. Translating it yields CASSLQGPNTEAFF.

The rearrangement uses TRBV6-5 and TRBJ1-1, with no clear D. Trimming took 4 bases from V and 3 from J, leaving 9 bases between them. Germline CDR1 reads MNHEY; CDR2 reads SVGAGI. The length of the CDR3 is 13 residues. CDR3 bases: TGTGCCAGCAGTTTATTGACGGACACTGAAGCTTTCTTT. It is translated as CASSLLTDTEAFF.

The rearrangement joins TRBV6-5 to TRBJ1-5; TRBD1 is a possible D gene (5 bases). The CDR3 covers 13 residues. Between the trimmed V and J ends, which lost 7 bases and 5 bases, there was a span of 12 bases. Germline values: CDR1 MNHEY, CDR2 SVGAGI. This CDR3 reads CASKTGGDQPQHF. The DNA for the CDR3 is TGTGCCAGCAAAACGGGGGGGGATCAGCCCCAGCATTTT.

As regards this clone: Different DNA sequences within this sample yield the same CDR3. The gene calls are TRBV6-5 and TRBJ1-2, with a tentative D call TRBD1 (5 bases). This CDR3 comprises 14 residues. Trimming left V 2 bases short and J 2 bases short, with 9 bases between. Germline CDR1 and CDR2: MNHEY and SVGAGI. CDR3 sequence: CASSYGAGNYGYTF. CDR3 DNA: TGTGCCAGCAGTTACGGGGCGGGGAACTATGGCTACACCTTC.

V gene TRBV27 combines with J gene TRBJ1-6; a weak D match, TRBD1 (6 bases). CDR1 and CDR2 from the germline V gene are MNHEY and SMNVEV (reference sequence). The length of the CDR3 is 14 residues. V shed 0 bases and J shed 7 bases, with 7 bases lying between them. Here the CDR3 reads CASSLSTGNSPLHF. The CDR3 nucleotides read TGTGCCAGCAGTTTATCTACAGGGAATTCACCCCTCCACTTT.

About this clone: The same CDR3 is also encoded by other DNA sequences in this sample. The chain uses TRBV9 and TRBJ2-1; D is perhaps TRBD2 (5 bases). The germline V and J ends were trimmed by 2 bases and 1 base, with 10 bases remaining between them. Germline V gene lookup returns CDR1 SGDLS and CDR2 YYNGEE. The CDR3 length is 15 residues. The CDR3 sequence: CASSVGGQSYNEQFF. CDR3 in DNA: TGTGCCAGCAGCGTTGGAGGTCAGTCCTACAATGAGCAGTTCTTC.

The V and J genes are TRBV27 and TRBJ1-2; weak D call: TRBD1 (6 bases). Trimming removed 6 bases at V and 4 bases at J, with 21 bases between. Germline values: CDR1 MNHEY, CDR2 SMNVEV (reference sequence). The CDR3 spans 16 residues. CDR3: CASSLKAQGRGYGYTF. Written as DNA, the CDR3 is TGTGCCAGCAGCCTAAAGGCCCAGGGGCGCGGCTATGGCTACACCTTC.

The V call is TRBV19, the J call TRBJ1-5; D not certain. The CDR3 covers 13 residues. Germline CDR1 reads LNHDA; CDR2 reads SQIVND (reference sequence). V lost 2 bases and J 8 bases, leaving 10 bases between the germline ends. For the CDR3, the DNA is TGTGCCAGTAGTATAATACGGGAGGAGCCCCAGCATTTT. This gives the protein CASSIIREEPQHF.

The chain combines TRBV6-1 with TRBJ1-2, with TRBD1 matching over 8 bases. V lost 8 bases, J lost 6 bases, and 11 bases stayed unmatched. This CDR3 has 14 amino acids. Germline CDR1 reads MNHNS; CDR2 reads SASEGT. The CDR3 is CASLLGQGANGYTF. The CDR3 nucleotides read TGTGCCAGCCTCCTGGGGCAGGGGGCGAATGGCTACACCTTC.

This clone was observed once. The chain employs TRBV10-1 and TRBJ2-1; tentative D call: TRBD2 (6 bases). The V gene lost 0 bases and the J gene lost 1 base, with 10 bases spanning the gap. CDR1 and CDR2 (germline): WNHNN, SYGVQD (reference sequence). This CDR3 is 16 amino acids long. CDR3 residues: CASSESKAGSYNEQFF. CDR3 nucleotide sequence: TGCGCCAGCAGTGAGTCTAAGGCGGGATCCTACAATGAGCAGTTCTTC.